These T cell receptor beta chains were read from a single sample in a study of blood T cell repertoires in COVID-19. Repertoires were generated with immunoSEQ multiplex PCR, while TCRdb's copy carries only in-frame clones and drops some. The repertoire holds around 150,000 clones, over 80% seen once, with under 10% in the top ten. Sample: peripheral blood. The receptors shown here come from a man aged 25 to 40 with COVID-19, enrolled during active disease. CDR3s include the opening cysteine and the closing phenylalanine or tryptophan. A D gene is named only where the DNA matches it firmly. Clone sizes are given selectively: once, few, many, or a class where the clone is expanded.

clone size | J gene | D gene | V gene | CDR3 protein | CDR3 DNA
NA | TRBJ1-5 | NA | TRBV28 | CASTIRDKGYQPQHF | TGTGCCAGCACCATTAGGGATAAGGGGTATCAGCCCCAGCATTTT
NA | TRBJ1-2 | TRBD1 | TRBV25-1 | CASRGTGAYYGYTF | TGTGCCAGCAGGGGGACAGGGGCGTATTATGGCTACACCTTC
NA | TRBJ1-1 | NA | TRBV19 | CASRRAGAQVTEAFF | TGTGCCAGTCGACGCGCGGGGGCGCAGGTGACTGAAGCTTTCTTT
NA | TRBJ1-1 | NA | TRBV5-1 | CASSLKGLQGLMNTEAFF | TGCGCCAGCAGCTTGAAGGGATTACAGGGCCTAATGAACACTGAAGCTTTCTTT
NA | TRBJ2-1 | NA | TRBV19 | CASTPGRFSYNEQFF | TGTGCCAGTACCCCAGGCAGATTCTCCTACAATGAGCAGTTCTTC
NA | TRBJ1-1 | NA | TRBV19 | CASKQGRSENTEAFF | TGTGCCAGTAAGCAGGGTCGGAGCGAGAACACTGAAGCTTTCTTT
NA | TRBJ2-5 | NA | TRBV10-2 | CASSESWGQGETQYF | TGCGCCAGCAGTGAGTCGTGGGGGCAGGGAGAGACCCAGTACTTC
NA | TRBJ2-6 | NA | TRBV14 | CASSHLDSSGANVLTF | TGTGCCAGCAGCCACCTGGACAGCTCTGGGGCCAACGTCCTGACTTTC
NA | TRBJ1-3 | NA | TRBV2 | CASSRRAGGSGNTIYF | TGTGCCAGCTCCCGTAGGGCCGGGGGGTCTGGAAACACCATATATTTT
few | TRBJ2-3 | NA | TRBV3-1/TRBV3-2 | CASSPVHGQGRADTQYF | TGTGCCAGCAGCCCCGTCCACGGGCAGGGGCGGGCAGATACGCAGTATTTT